The source of this T cell receptor beta chain is a study of radiotherapy plus CTLA-4 blockade in lung cancer. The wider study: Disease control reached around 30%, with objective responses in about 19%.

This clone was seen only a few times. Antigen specificity is unknown. Focal radiation plus CTLA-4 blockade with ipilimumab was given to patients with chemo-refractory metastatic non-small-cell lung cancer. The V segment lost 8 bases and the J segment 2 bases; nucleotides outside the gene matches: 3. There are 13 residues in the CDR3. Germline V gives CDR1 SGHTA, CDR2 FQGNSA. Whole-study results and caveats: Blood-borne expansion of tumor-derived TCR clones followed radiotherapy plus ipilimumab. Dynamics of early blood T cell clones, together with interferon-beta, were reportedly the best predictors of response.

Measured with immunoSEQ multiplex PCR; TCRdb has only the in-frame clones, and not every one. The sample carries tens of thousands of clones, more than 65% recorded once. This specimen was peripheral blood, taken from a patient treated with radiotherapy plus ipilimumab. The chain links TRBV7-2 to TRBJ2-3; 8 bases line up with TRBD2. The TCR originated in a human donor with non-small cell lung cancer who had stable disease on radiotherapy plus ipilimumab. The CDR3 DNA is TGTGCCAGCGCGGGGGGCTACACAGATACGCAGTATTTT. It specifies CASAGGYTDTQYF.